This paragraph reports one TCR beta chain. The data were obtained in a study of technical replicates of blood from a handful of donors. V gave up 0 bases and J gave up 5 bases, with 7 bases separating them. The CDR3 is made up of 13 amino acids. From germline, CDR1 is MNHEY and CDR2 SVGAGI. Sequencing used immunoSEQ multiplex PCR; TCRdb keeps in-frame clones, though not all of them. The sample includes fewer than 45,000 clones, over 95% of them seen just once. Sequencing was done on a sample of T cells isolated from PBMCs. The sequence came from a human donor in good health. This chain joins TRBV6-5 and TRBJ1-1; D remains ambiguous. The CDR3 sequence: CASSYSQSTEAFF. The CDR3 nucleotides are TGTGCCAGCAGTTACTCACAGTCTACTGAAGCTTTCTTT.